This is a list of T cell receptor beta chains from one sample in a study of OX40 agonist ivuxolimab in advanced cancers. Libraries were prepared by immunoSEQ multiplex PCR; TCRdb keeps only in-frame clonotypes and omits some of them. Here the sample spans fewer than 55,000 clones, approximately 81% being singletons. The sequencing used CD4+ or CD8+ T cells sorted from blood, collected in a trial of the OX40 agonist ivuxolimab. Source of these receptors: an adult with an advanced solid tumor such as melanoma, head and neck, liver or kidney cancer. CDR3s include the opening cysteine and the closing phenylalanine or tryptophan. The D gene is left open where the match is weak. Clone sizes are given selectively: once, few, many, or a class where the clone is expanded.

j_call | cdr3_length | v_call | d_call | clone_size | cdr3_nt | cdr3_aa
TRBJ1-2 | 15 | TRBV5-4 | - | - | TGTGCCAGCAGCCAAGAATTCCGGGCGAACTATGGCTACACCTTC | CASSQEFRANYGYTF
TRBJ2-2 | 13 | TRBV10-1 | - | few | TGCGCCAGCAGTCTCGACAGTACCGGGGAGCTGTTTTTT | CASSLDSTGELFF
TRBJ2-7 | 17 | TRBV5-6 | - | - | TGTGCCAGCAGCCCTCGACTGGGATTCGAAAGCTCCTACGAGCAGTACTTC | CASSPRLGFESSYEQYF
TRBJ2-7 | 13 | TRBV7-6 | TRBD1 | - | TGTGCCAGCAGCGCGACAGGGGATGGCGAGCAGTACTTC | CASSATGDGEQYF
TRBJ1-2 | 16 | TRBV9 | TRBD1 | - | TGTGCCAGCAGCGGGACAGGGTCTACTTATGACTATGGCTACACCTTC | CASSGTGSTYDYGYTF
TRBJ2-2 | 12 | TRBV2 | TRBD1 | - | TGTGCCACCGGGACAGCAAGCGGGGAGCTGTTTTTT | CATGTASGELFF
TRBJ1-4 | 14 | TRBV6-5 | - | - | TGTGCCAGCAGTTACTCGTTGGGGGATGAAAAACTGTTTTTT | CASSYSLGDEKLFF
TRBJ2-1 | 18 | TRBV7-2 | TRBD2 | - | TGTGCCAGCAGCTTAGAGAATCGGGAGGTTAGCTCCTACAATGAGCAGTTCTTC | CASSLENREVSSYNEQFF
TRBJ1-4 | 15 | TRBV27 | - | once | TGTGCCAGCAGCCTCGATCCTTCGGGGGATGAAAAACTGTTTTTT | CASSLDPSGDEKLFF
TRBJ2-7 | 14 | TRBV7-8 | - | large | TGTGCCAGCAGCGAAAACCGGCAGGCTTACGAGCAGTACTTC | CASSENRQAYEQYF
TRBJ1-5 | 13 | TRBV10-1 | - | - | TGCGCCAGCAGTGACGGGTGGGGACAGCCCCAGCATTTT | CASSDGWGQPQHF
TRBJ2-1 | 11 | TRBV5-4 | - | - | TGTGCCACCACGACGGGAAATGAGCAGTTCTTC | CATTTGNEQFF
TRBJ1-2 | 13 | TRBV27 | - | - | TGTGCCAGCAGTGGACAGTCCAGGGATGGCTACACCTTC | CASSGQSRDGYTF
TRBJ1-4 | 13 | TRBV14 | - | once | TGTGCCAGCAGCCAAGCTCTGGGTGAAAAACTGTTTTTT | CASSQALGEKLFF
TRBJ2-3 | 15 | TRBV4-1 | - | - | TGCGCCAGCAGCCAAGTGGGGTCGTCCACAGATACGCAGTATTTT | CASSQVGSSTDTQYF
TRBJ2-6 | 16 | TRBV5-4 | - | - | TGTGCCAGCAGCTTGGCCGGGGGGCTTGGGGCCAACGTCCTGACTTTC | CASSLAGGLGANVLTF
TRBJ1-2 | 14 | TRBV29-1 | - | medium-sized | TGCAGCGTTGAAGGGCAGGGGTTCGACTATGGCTACACCTTC | CSVEGQGFDYGYTF
TRBJ2-1 | 15 | TRBV9 | TRBD2 | few | TGTGCCAGCAGCTCTCCTAGCGGGAGTTCATATGAGCAGTTCTTC | CASSSPSGSSYEQFF
TRBJ2-1 | 13 | TRBV4-3 | TRBD2 | - | TGCGCCAGCAGCCCTCGGGGGAGGGATGAGCAGTTCTTC | CASSPRGRDEQFF
TRBJ2-3 | 13 | TRBV29-1 | TRBD1 | medium-sized | TGCAGCGTCGGGACAGGGGCCGGAGATACGCAGTATTTT | CSVGTGAGDTQYF
TRBJ2-7 | 13 | TRBV27 | TRBD1 | - | TGTGCCAGCAGCTATGGGACAGATTACGAGCAGTACTTC | CASSYGTDYEQYF
TRBJ1-2 | 15 | TRBV6-6 | - | - | TGTGCCAGCAGTTACACTGGGTTGAACCAACATGGCTACACCTTC | CASSYTGLNQHGYTF
TRBJ2-7 | 13 | TRBV11-3 | - | - | TGTGCCAGCAGCCCACAGTCGGGGGTCGAGCAGTACTTC | CASSPQSGVEQYF
TRBJ2-7 | 16 | TRBV28 | TRBD2 | - | TGTGCCAGCAGTCCACTAGCGGGAGGAGATTCCTACGAGCAGTACTTC | CASSPLAGGDSYEQYF
TRBJ2-1 | 14 | TRBV7-2 | - | - | TGTGCCAGCAGCTTAGCGGGTTCCTACAATGAGCAGTTCTTC | CASSLAGSYNEQFF
TRBJ2-2 | 15 | TRBV7-8 | - | few | TGTGCCAGCAGCTTAGAGCCTACGAACACCGGGGAGCTGTTTTTT | CASSLEPTNTGELFF
TRBJ1-3 | 14 | TRBV4-3 | - | - | TGCGCCAGCAGCCAAGACAGCTCTGGAAACACCATATATTTT | CASSQDSSGNTIYF
TRBJ2-3 | 12 | TRBV27 | - | - | TGTGCCAGCAAAGACGGCACAGATACGCAGTATTTT | CASKDGTDTQYF
TRBJ2-2 | 11 | TRBV29-1 | - | - | TGCAGCGTTCAAGGAAGCGGGGAGCTGTTTTTT | CSVQGSGELFF
TRBJ2-3 | 16 | TRBV6-6 | TRBD2 | - | TGTGCCAGCAGTTCCCCGGGACTAGCGCCCACAGATACGCAGTATTTT | CASSSPGLAPTDTQYF
TRBJ1-1 | 13 | TRBV7-9 | - | - | TGTGCCAGCAGCTTAGGGGTATACACTGAAGCTTTCTTT | CASSLGVYTEAFF
TRBJ1-2 | 12 | TRBV27 | - | - | TGTGCCAGCTGGACAGCCGTCTATGGCTACACCTTC | CASWTAVYGYTF
TRBJ2-2 | 14 | TRBV15 | - | - | TGTGCCACCAGCAGAGATCGGACGACCGGGGAGCTGTTTTTT | CATSRDRTTGELFF
TRBJ2-1 | 15 | TRBV27 | - | - | TGTGCCAGCAACGAAGGGGTCAGCTCCTACAATGAGCAGTTCTTC | CASNEGVSSYNEQFF
TRBJ2-7 | 14 | TRBV5-1 | - | - | TGCGCCAGCAGCTTGGTTGCCGGAAACTACGAGCAGTACTTC | CASSLVAGNYEQYF
TRBJ1-1 | 16 | TRBV10-3 | - | few | TGTGCCATCAGTGGACCGGCAGGGGATATGAACACTGAAGCTTTCTTT | CAISGPAGDMNTEAFF
TRBJ1-2 | 13 | TRBV6-6 | - | - | TGTGCCAGCAGTTACTCGACGCTCTATGGCTACACCTTC | CASSYSTLYGYTF
TRBJ2-3 | 13 | TRBV7-8 | - | - | TGTGCCAGCAGCTCTAGCGAGGCAGATACGCAGTATTTT | CASSSSEADTQYF
TRBJ1-3 | 18 | TRBV7-9 | TRBD1 | - | TGTGCCAGCAGCTTGGACGCAGCTCAGACAGGGGCTGGAAACACCATATATTTT | CASSLDAAQTGAGNTIYF
TRBJ2-1 | 19 | TRBV4-1 | TRBD2 | - | TGCGCCAGCAGCCAAGTTCCCGGGGGACTAGCGGGACACTACAATGAGCAGTTCTTC | CASSQVPGGLAGHYNEQFF
TRBJ2-1 | 13 | TRBV6-4 | TRBD2 | - | TGTGCCAGCAGTGATCTACTAGCGGGTGAGCAGTTCTTC | CASSDLLAGEQFF
TRBJ1-2 | 16 | TRBV7-9 | - | once | TGTGCCAGCAGCTCCGTCTTGGCCTGGGACACGCACGGCTACACCTTC | CASSSVLAWDTHGYTF
TRBJ1-2 | 15 | TRBV28 | - | - | TGTGCCAGCAGTTTGGGAGCACAGGGTGGCTATGGCTACACCTTC | CASSLGAQGGYGYTF
TRBJ2-3 | 12 | TRBV5-1 | - | - | TGCGCCAGCAGCTTGTTACCAGATACGCAGTATTTT | CASSLLPDTQYF
TRBJ2-1 | 13 | TRBV6-6 | - | - | TGTGCCAGCAGTTACTCGAGGGTCGGTGAGCAGTTCTTC | CASSYSRVGEQFF
TRBJ2-3 | 15 | TRBV4-2 | - | medium-sized | TGTGCCAGCAGCTCTGAGGGGGGGGCCGCAGATACGCAGTATTTT | CASSSEGGAADTQYF
TRBJ2-1 | 17 | TRBV11-3 | - | - | TGTGCCAGCAGCTTAGCCCTCACTAGGGGTGCCTACAATGAGCAGTTCTTC | CASSLALTRGAYNEQFF
TRBJ2-3 | 17 | TRBV9 | TRBD2 | once | TGTGCCAGCAGCGCGAGCGGGGGGAGCCTTTTTGGAGATACGCAGTATTTT | CASSASGGSLFGDTQYF
TRBJ2-1 | 14 | TRBV4-1 | TRBD2 | once | TGCGCCAGCAGCCATGGGACTAGTCACAATGAGCAGTTCTTC | CASSHGTSHNEQFF
TRBJ1-2 | 16 | TRBV7-9 | - | - | TGTGCCAGCAGCTTAGGGGTATACGGCGCGGGCTATGGCTACACCTTC | CASSLGVYGAGYGYTF
TRBJ2-1 | 15 | TRBV5-4 | TRBD1 | - | TGTGCCAGCAGCTCCGACAGGGACCCCTACAATGAGCAGTTCTTC | CASSSDRDPYNEQFF
TRBJ1-2 | 14 | TRBV6-5 | - | - | TGTGCCAGCAGTTCGTCCCGGGACACTTATGGCTACACCTTC | CASSSSRDTYGYTF
TRBJ1-1 | 15 | TRBV28 | - | medium-sized | TGTGCCAGCAGTCCCGGGGAGGTCCTGAACACTGAAGCTTTCTTT | CASSPGEVLNTEAFF
TRBJ2-3 | 15 | TRBV28 | TRBD2 | few | TGTGCCAGCAGTCTTACTAGCGATAGCACAGATACGCAGTATTTT | CASSLTSDSTDTQYF
TRBJ2-7 | 17 | TRBV28 | TRBD2 | - | TGTGCCAGCAGTCTGGGACTAGCGGCATCAATCGGGGAGGAGCAGTACTTC | CASSLGLAASIGEEQYF